What follows are 6 T cell receptor beta chains derived from one specimen sequenced in a study of cytomegalovirus exposure and HLA in healthy donors listed by TCRdb under 2017. Libraries came from the immunoSEQ multiplex PCR assay. The source is immuneACCESS, and TCRdb retained only in-frame sequences with V and J called. Part of the clones is not carried over; for the studies checked, unresolved V genes explain less than half of this, and the remainder is unexplained. The sample contains under 150,000 clones, about 89% of them found a single time. The ten largest clones capture roughly 0.7% of the sample. Sequenced: PBMCs. These receptors originate from a man between 18 and 35 years old in good health and CMV-seronegative.

The chain employs TRBV7-9 and TRBJ2-4, with TRBD1 matching 8 bases. The CDR3 has 14 amino acids. V gave up 4 bases and J gave up 6 bases; unmatched junction bases: 5. CDR1 is SEHNR and CDR2 is FQNEAQ in the germline V gene (reference sequence). In nucleotides, the CDR3 is TGTGCCAGCAGCTCGGACAGGGTAGGAAACATTCAGTACTTC. It encodes CASSSDRVGNIQYF.

This chain links TRBV5-1 with TRBJ2-3, with TRBD2 matching 11 bases. The CDR3 covers 17 residues. Germline loops: CDR1 SGHRS, CDR2 YFSETQ. J was trimmed by 0 bases and V by 4 bases; bases with no gene match: 7. The CDR3 sequence: CASSEGTSGTSTDTQYF. The CDR3 nucleotides read TGCGCCAGCAGCGAAGGGACTAGCGGCACTAGCACAGATACGCAGTATTTT.

This chain joins TRBV27 and TRBJ2-2; D may be TRBD2 (6 bases). CDR1 is MNHEY, CDR2 SMNVEV, per germline (reference sequence). V lost 1 base to trimming and J lost 0 bases, with 12 bases between them. This CDR3 comprises 17 residues. The CDR3 reads CASSLLSGVPNTGELFF. The CDR3 DNA reads as TGTGCCAGCAGTTTATTATCGGGGGTCCCGAACACCGGGGAGCTGTTTTTT.

This clone was counted once. The rearrangement uses TRBV28 and TRBJ1-5; D is perhaps TRBD1 (6 bases). CDR3 length: 15 amino acids. V lost 4 bases to trimming and J lost 4 bases, with 14 bases between them. The germline gives CDR1 MDHEN, CDR2 SYDVKM. DNA of the CDR3: TGTGCCAGCAGTTACCAGGGGTCGGGGAATCAGCCCCAGCATTTT. Amino acids: CASSYQGSGNQPQHF.

The chain is built from TRBV29-1 and TRBJ1-2; 10 nucleotides match TRBD1. CDR3 length: 13 amino acids. Trimming cost V 7 bases and J 8 bases; bases outside gene matches: 10. Germline lookup yields CDR1 SQVTM and CDR2 ANQGSEA. The CDR3 region is CSALTGGIEGYTF. DNA of the CDR3: TGCAGCGCCCTGACAGGGGGCATAGAGGGCTACACCTTC.

The rearrangement links TRBV7-9 to TRBJ1-1; unclear D gene. Germline CDR1 and CDR2: SEHNR and FQNEAQ (reference sequence). CDR3 size: 12 residues. The V gene lost 2 bases and the J gene lost 12 bases, with 13 bases spanning the gap. The CDR3 DNA is TGTGCCAGCAGCTTATACGAGGGATCAACTTTCTTT. Amino acid sequence: CASSLYEGSTFF.